This TCR beta chain appears in the sequencing data of a study of T cells in Graves' hyperthyroidism and ophthalmopathy. Amplified regions were TCR beta CDR3 sequences from RNA transcripts. The HTBI primer set was used in a first-round RT-PCR of the TCR CDR3. TCRdb processed the multiplex PCR reads anew with MiXCR; each CDR3 protein has one entry. There are about 560,000 distinct CDR3 sequences in the sample; approximately 16% occur only once, and 15% to 20% lies in the top ten. The CDR3 is 12 amino acids. Germline V CDR1 and CDR2: MDHEN, SYDVKM. V lost 6 bases and J lost 4, with 9 bases in between. This clonotype has at least ten counts. Its antigen is still unknown. Study results and caveats: Stable hyperthyroidism was separated from ophthalmopathy by a model based on 13 V-J features. Most thyroid clonotypes expanded above 0.001 appeared in blood too. The model anticipated ophthalmopathy a median 6.5 months pre-onset.

Sequenced input: blood. The chain uses TRBV28 and TRBJ1-1; D possibly corresponds to TRBD1 (6 bases). The TCR originated in a woman aged 18-30 years with Graves' hyperthyroidism. The CDR3 DNA is TGTGCCAGCAGGCCACAGGGCACTGAAGCTTTCTTT. Residues: CASRPQGTEAFF.